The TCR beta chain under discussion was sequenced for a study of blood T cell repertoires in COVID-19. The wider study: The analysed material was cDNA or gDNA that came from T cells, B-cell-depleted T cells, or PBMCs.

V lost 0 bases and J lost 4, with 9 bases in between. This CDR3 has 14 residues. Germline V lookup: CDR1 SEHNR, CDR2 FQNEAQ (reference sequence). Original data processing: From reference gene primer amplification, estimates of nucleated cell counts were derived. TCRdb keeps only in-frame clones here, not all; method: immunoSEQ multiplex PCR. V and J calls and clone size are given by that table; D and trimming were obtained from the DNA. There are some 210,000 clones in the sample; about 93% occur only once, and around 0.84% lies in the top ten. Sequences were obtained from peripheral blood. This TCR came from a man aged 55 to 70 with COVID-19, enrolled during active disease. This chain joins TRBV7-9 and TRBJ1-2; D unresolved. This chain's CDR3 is CASSLASGGYGYTF. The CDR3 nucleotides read TGTGCCAGCAGCTTAGCGAGTGGCGGCTATGGCTACACCTTC.